The entry that follows covers one T cell receptor (beta chain) sequence. The data were obtained in a study of blood T cell repertoires in COVID-19. V lost 4 bases and J 5 bases, leaving 9 bases between the germline ends. The CDR3 spans 13 residues. Germline V gene data show CDR1 as LNHDA and CDR2 as SQIVND (reference sequence). Study processing details: For nucleated cells, counts were estimated from reference gene primer amplification. TCRdb's copy holds only in-frame clones and misses some; the assay was immunoSEQ multiplex PCR. D and trimming were read from the DNA, whereas the V and J calls and clone size are those reported in that table. The repertoire holds approximately 110,000 clones, with approximately 84% as singletons.

The sequence came from a man between 40 and 49 years old with acute or convalescent COVID-19. The sequenced sample consisted of peripheral blood. The gene calls are TRBV19 and TRBJ1-5; no reliable D call. This CDR3 is CASSRGKDQPQHF. The DNA of the CDR3 is TGTGCCAGTAGTAGAGGGAAGGATCAGCCCCAGCATTTT.